The rows below give T cell receptor beta chains drawn from one sample of a study of T cells after posttransplantation cyclophosphamide. The table came from immunoSEQ multiplex PCR; TCRdb's copy has only in-frame clones and leaves some out. Among under 20,000 clones listed, about 68% were seen once. The source was PBMCs, collected after an allogeneic stem cell transplant with post-transplant cyclophosphamide. These receptor sequences come from a young adult male patient who received an allogeneic stem cell transplant from a related donor, was CMV-positive, and had acute GVHD only. The graft donor may have given rise to some T cells. The CDR3 runs from the conserved cysteine through the conserved F or W. Expanded clones are given a class, and other clones once, few, many or no size at all.

>TRBV4-2|few
CASSSGGGLNTEAFF
>TRBV21-1|once
CASSTPGTGAHEQYF
>TRBV4-2|.
CASSYSRQANYGYTF
>TRBV29-1|.
CSVGDRAPNEQFF
>TRBV5-1|.
CASSLEVGASYEQYF
>TRBV10-3|.
CAISEGRMDTEAFF
>TRBV6-6|.
CASIRENTEAFF
>TRBV29-1|.
CSVEVVRGETQYF
>TRBV5-4|few
CASSQLDGTTEQYF
>TRBV11-3|few
CASSLDPAGASTDTQYF
>TRBV10-3|.
CAISEFGLMAREYGYTF
>TRBV11-2|.
CASSFGQVIYEQYF
>TRBV27|.
CASRFGRTANTGELFF
>TRBV5-1|.
CASSAGLAGGVNEQFF
>TRBV7-2|.
CASSPRGNTGELFF
>TRBV28|.
CASTGTRQGMIYEQYF
>TRBV4-2|.
CASSLPGTSGGRSTDTQYF
>TRBV19|.
CASSMGQGGGQPQHF
>TRBV19|.
CASRLQGFTEAFF
>TRBV7-2|.
CASSLQLAGAYEQYF
>TRBV14|.
CASSRDRGLSPLHF
>TRBV7-8|.
CASSLSYPDKNSPLHF
>TRBV5-5|once
CASSLYFTAKETQYF
>TRBV5-6|once
CASSLNLAGFTDTQYF
>TRBV14|.
CASSQEWGSSGNTIYF
>TRBV28|.
CASSLTGEETQYF
>TRBV7-8|.
CASRLTQGNSGELFF
>TRBV29-1|.
CSVDSPGVDNEQFF
>TRBV5-3|.
CARTEGDREQFF
>TRBV5-4|.
CASSLDRAYEQYF
>TRBV5-8|.
CASSKNRGSYEQYF